These T cell receptor beta chains were read from a single sample in a study of blood T cell repertoires in COVID-19. The protocol was immunoSEQ multiplex PCR, while the TCRdb copy is restricted to in-frame clones and leaves out a portion. This sample carries under 150,000 clones, approximately 86% of them seen once, and the ten largest clones take about 17%. Sequenced input: peripheral blood. All receptors come from a woman aged 45-60 years who had recovered from COVID-19. The CDR3 runs from the conserved cysteine through the conserved F or W. Each record gives: CDR3 DNA, CDR3 protein, D gene, clone size, V gene, CDR3 length, J gene. A D gene is named only where the DNA matches it firmly. Not every row has a clone size; where given, it reads once, few, many or a size class.

cdr3_nt: TGCAGCGTTCTCGTGGGGCTCACAGATACGCAGTATTTT
cdr3_aa: CSVLVGLTDTQYF
d_call: .
clone_size: .
v_call: TRBV29-1
cdr3_length: 13
j_call: TRBJ2-3

cdr3_nt: TGTGCCAGCAGCCCCGGACAGTCTAACTACGAGCAGTACTTC
cdr3_aa: CASSPGQSNYEQYF
d_call: .
clone_size: .
v_call: TRBV5-6
cdr3_length: 14
j_call: TRBJ2-7

cdr3_nt: TGTGCCAGCTCACGAAACACACAGGGGTCTGGGGTTCAGTACTTC
cdr3_aa: CASSRNTQGSGVQYF
d_call: TRBD1
clone_size: .
v_call: TRBV18
cdr3_length: 15
j_call: TRBJ2-7

cdr3_nt: TGTGCCATCGGGGGCGGGAGATACGAGCAGTACTTC
cdr3_aa: CAIGGGRYEQYF
d_call: .
clone_size: .
v_call: TRBV10-3
cdr3_length: 12
j_call: TRBJ2-7

cdr3_nt: TGCGCCAGCAGCCGATTACTAGCGGACTCCTACAATGAGCAGTTCTTC
cdr3_aa: CASSRLLADSYNEQFF
d_call: TRBD2
clone_size: .
v_call: TRBV4-1
cdr3_length: 16
j_call: TRBJ2-1

cdr3_nt: TGTGCCAGCAGTGATGTGACTCGAGGCGGGTATGAGCAGTTCTTC
cdr3_aa: CASSDVTRGGYEQFF
d_call: .
clone_size: .
v_call: TRBV6-1
cdr3_length: 15
j_call: TRBJ2-1

cdr3_nt: TGTGCCAGCAGCCGGACAGACACCATATATTTT
cdr3_aa: CASSRTDTIYF
d_call: .
clone_size: .
v_call: TRBV5-6
cdr3_length: 11
j_call: TRBJ1-3

cdr3_nt: TGCGCCAGCAGCCGACGCGCAGGGGTCTCTGGAAACACCATATATTTT
cdr3_aa: CASSRRAGVSGNTIYF
d_call: .
clone_size: .
v_call: TRBV4-1
cdr3_length: 16
j_call: TRBJ1-3

cdr3_nt: TGCGCCAGCAGCCAACCCCCGGCAGGAGAAGCTTTCTTT
cdr3_aa: CASSQPPAGEAFF
d_call: .
clone_size: .
v_call: TRBV4-3
cdr3_length: 13
j_call: TRBJ1-1

cdr3_nt: TGTGCCAGCAGCTCGCCGGACAGGGGAAACACCATATATTTT
cdr3_aa: CASSSPDRGNTIYF
d_call: TRBD1
clone_size: .
v_call: TRBV13
cdr3_length: 14
j_call: TRBJ1-3

cdr3_nt: TGTGCCAGCAGCCAAGAACTAGCGGGAGTTACCGGGGAGCTGTTTTTT
cdr3_aa: CASSQELAGVTGELFF
d_call: TRBD2
clone_size: .
v_call: TRBV3-1/TRBV3-2
cdr3_length: 16
j_call: TRBJ2-2

cdr3_nt: TGTGCCAGCAGTGAAGTTGGGACAGGGACCTCCTACGAGCAGTACTTC
cdr3_aa: CASSEVGTGTSYEQYF
d_call: TRBD1
clone_size: .
v_call: TRBV2
cdr3_length: 16
j_call: TRBJ2-7

cdr3_nt: TGTGCCAGCAGCCCACAGGGGGCGTGGGGGGATACGCAGTATTTT
cdr3_aa: CASSPQGAWGDTQYF
d_call: TRBD1
clone_size: .
v_call: TRBV5-5
cdr3_length: 15
j_call: TRBJ2-3

cdr3_nt: TGCGCCAGCAGGGGACAGGGTACTGAAAAACTGTTTTTT
cdr3_aa: CASRGQGTEKLFF
d_call: TRBD1
clone_size: .
v_call: TRBV5-1
cdr3_length: 13
j_call: TRBJ1-4

cdr3_nt: TGCGCCAGCAGCCGGACAGGGTACCAAGAGACCCAGTACTTC
cdr3_aa: CASSRTGYQETQYF
d_call: TRBD1
clone_size: .
v_call: TRBV5-1
cdr3_length: 14
j_call: TRBJ2-5

cdr3_nt: TGTGCCAGCAGCCCCCGCTTGGTCGGGGGAGAGCAGTACTTC
cdr3_aa: CASSPRLVGGEQYF
d_call: .
clone_size: .
v_call: TRBV9
cdr3_length: 14
j_call: TRBJ2-7

cdr3_nt: TGTGCCTGGAGTCTAGGCAGGGAAGGTCAGCCCCAGCATTTT
cdr3_aa: CAWSLGREGQPQHF
d_call: .
clone_size: .
v_call: TRBV30
cdr3_length: 14
j_call: TRBJ1-5

cdr3_nt: TGTGCCGGGGCCCTCTTCTCCTCTGGGGCCAACGTCCTGACTTTC
cdr3_aa: CAGALFSSGANVLTF
d_call: .
clone_size: once
v_call: TRBV6-5
cdr3_length: 15
j_call: TRBJ2-6

cdr3_nt: TGTGCCAGCAGCCGAGAGGAAGGATACCAGCCCCAGCATTTT
cdr3_aa: CASSREEGYQPQHF
d_call: .
clone_size: .
v_call: TRBV2
cdr3_length: 14
j_call: TRBJ1-5

cdr3_nt: TGTGCCAGCAGTGTATCGAGGGGGAGTTATGGCTACACCTTC
cdr3_aa: CASSVSRGSYGYTF
d_call: .
clone_size: .
v_call: TRBV25-1
cdr3_length: 14
j_call: TRBJ1-2

cdr3_nt: TGTGCCAGCAGTTACAGCGGGACAGGCCGCGGTGGCTACACCTTC
cdr3_aa: CASSYSGTGRGGYTF
d_call: TRBD1
clone_size: .
v_call: TRBV6-2/TRBV6-3
cdr3_length: 15
j_call: TRBJ1-2

cdr3_nt: TGTGCCAGCAGCCAAGTAATAGCGGGGAATGAGCAGTTCTTC
cdr3_aa: CASSQVIAGNEQFF
d_call: TRBD2
clone_size: .
v_call: TRBV3-1/TRBV3-2
cdr3_length: 14
j_call: TRBJ2-1

cdr3_nt: TGTGCCAGCAGAACACCGGGACTAGCAAAAGGGACCCAGTACTTC
cdr3_aa: CASRTPGLAKGTQYF
d_call: TRBD2
clone_size: .
v_call: TRBV6-5
cdr3_length: 15
j_call: TRBJ2-5

cdr3_nt: TGCGCCAGCAGCACCGGGACAGGGCCGGAGGGCTACACCTTC
cdr3_aa: CASSTGTGPEGYTF
d_call: TRBD1
clone_size: .
v_call: TRBV5-1
cdr3_length: 14
j_call: TRBJ1-2

cdr3_nt: TGTGCCAGCAGTGGGAGCGGGAGGATAGATACGCAGTATTTT
cdr3_aa: CASSGSGRIDTQYF
d_call: TRBD2
clone_size: .
v_call: TRBV2
cdr3_length: 14
j_call: TRBJ2-3

cdr3_nt: TGTGCCACCAGTGATTCCCAGGGTTGGGAGACCCAGTACTTC
cdr3_aa: CATSDSQGWETQYF
d_call: .
clone_size: .
v_call: TRBV24-1
cdr3_length: 14
j_call: TRBJ2-5

cdr3_nt: TGTGCCAGCATCCCGACAGCCAGGGGTACTGGGGCCAACGTCCTGACTTTC
cdr3_aa: CASIPTARGTGANVLTF
d_call: .
clone_size: .
v_call: TRBV2
cdr3_length: 17
j_call: TRBJ2-6

cdr3_nt: TGTGCCAGCAGTTGGCAGGGGGCCCACTATGGCTACACCTTC
cdr3_aa: CASSWQGAHYGYTF
d_call: TRBD1
clone_size: .
v_call: TRBV6-5
cdr3_length: 14
j_call: TRBJ1-2

cdr3_nt: TGTGCCAGTAGTGGGCGGGACAGTCCTCAGGAGACCCAGTACTTC
cdr3_aa: CASSGRDSPQETQYF
d_call: .
clone_size: .
v_call: TRBV19
cdr3_length: 15
j_call: TRBJ2-5

cdr3_nt: TGTGCCAGCTCTTCCGCGGGAGAGGTTATGGAGACCCAGTACTTC
cdr3_aa: CASSSAGEVMETQYF
d_call: TRBD2
clone_size: few
v_call: TRBV5-6
cdr3_length: 15
j_call: TRBJ2-5

cdr3_nt: TGTGCCAGCAGTTCCGCTATTGCTGGGGCCAACGTCCTGACTTTC
cdr3_aa: CASSSAIAGANVLTF
d_call: .
clone_size: .
v_call: TRBV6-5
cdr3_length: 15
j_call: TRBJ2-6

cdr3_nt: TGTGCCAGCAGTTCCCCGGTGGAGGCCCAGTACTTC
cdr3_aa: CASSSPVEAQYF
d_call: .
clone_size: .
v_call: TRBV28
cdr3_length: 12
j_call: TRBJ2-5

cdr3_nt: TGTGCCAGCATCCCTTCGGGGGGTTCACCCCTCCACTTT
cdr3_aa: CASIPSGGSPLHF
d_call: .
clone_size: .
v_call: TRBV28
cdr3_length: 13
j_call: TRBJ1-6

cdr3_nt: TGTGCCAGCAAACCTGGGGGCTCCTCACAACACAATGAGCAGTTCTTC
cdr3_aa: CASKPGGSSQHNEQFF
d_call: .
clone_size: .
v_call: TRBV5-4
cdr3_length: 16
j_call: TRBJ2-1

cdr3_nt: TGTGCCAGCAGCGCACTAGCGGGGCGCACAGATACGCAGTATTTT
cdr3_aa: CASSALAGRTDTQYF
d_call: TRBD2
clone_size: few
v_call: TRBV6-5
cdr3_length: 15
j_call: TRBJ2-3

cdr3_nt: TGTGCCAGCAGGGGGGGGTACGGGTCACCCCTCCACTTT
cdr3_aa: CASRGGYGSPLHF
d_call: .
clone_size: .
v_call: TRBV2
cdr3_length: 13
j_call: TRBJ1-6

cdr3_nt: TGTGCCAGTAGTATTATGGGCCAGGGGGGCCCCAATCAGCCCCAGCATTTT
cdr3_aa: CASSIMGQGGPNQPQHF
d_call: TRBD1
clone_size: .
v_call: TRBV19
cdr3_length: 17
j_call: TRBJ1-5

cdr3_nt: TGTGCCACCTCCCAGGGGGGCAGAACTAACACTGAAGCTTTCTTT
cdr3_aa: CATSQGGRTNTEAFF
d_call: TRBD1
clone_size: .
v_call: TRBV6-5
cdr3_length: 15
j_call: TRBJ1-1

cdr3_nt: TGTGCCAGCAGCTTAGTCTACACTGAAGCTTTCTTT
cdr3_aa: CASSLVYTEAFF
d_call: .
clone_size: .
v_call: TRBV7-9
cdr3_length: 12
j_call: TRBJ1-1

cdr3_nt: TGTGCCAGCAGTTCTTGGACTAGCGGAAACTACGAGCAGTACTTC
cdr3_aa: CASSSWTSGNYEQYF
d_call: TRBD2
clone_size: .
v_call: TRBV6-5
cdr3_length: 15
j_call: TRBJ2-7

cdr3_nt: TGTGCCAGCGGGCGGGGGAGCAATCAGCCCCAGCATTTT
cdr3_aa: CASGRGSNQPQHF
d_call: .
clone_size: .
v_call: TRBV6-5
cdr3_length: 13
j_call: TRBJ1-5

cdr3_nt: TGTGCCAGCAGCTTAGCCCAGGGGGGTGGAAACACCATATATTTT
cdr3_aa: CASSLAQGGGNTIYF
d_call: TRBD1
clone_size: once
v_call: TRBV7-2
cdr3_length: 15
j_call: TRBJ1-3

cdr3_nt: TGCGCCAGCAGCCCTCACGGGACTTCGCAAGATGAGCAGTTCTTC
cdr3_aa: CASSPHGTSQDEQFF
d_call: .
clone_size: .
v_call: TRBV4-1
cdr3_length: 15
j_call: TRBJ2-1

cdr3_nt: TGTGCCAGTAGTGGGACTGCAACTAATGAAAAACTGTTTTTT
cdr3_aa: CASSGTATNEKLFF
d_call: .
clone_size: once
v_call: TRBV19
cdr3_length: 14
j_call: TRBJ1-4

cdr3_nt: TGTGCCAGCAGCCAGGAGACAGGGGGAGGTACGACACCCCTCCACTTT
cdr3_aa: CASSQETGGGTTPLHF
d_call: TRBD1
clone_size: .
v_call: TRBV4-2
cdr3_length: 16
j_call: TRBJ1-6

cdr3_nt: TGTGCCAGCAGCCGGGGTTTTAATGAAAAACTGTTTTTT
cdr3_aa: CASSRGFNEKLFF
d_call: .
clone_size: .
v_call: TRBV7-9
cdr3_length: 13
j_call: TRBJ1-4

cdr3_nt: TGTGCCAGCAGTGAACAGGCCTATAGCAATCAGCCCCAGCATTTT
cdr3_aa: CASSEQAYSNQPQHF
d_call: .
clone_size: once
v_call: TRBV6-1
cdr3_length: 15
j_call: TRBJ1-5

cdr3_nt: TGTGCCACCAGCGTTTACGGAAGGCGGCCTAATGAAAAACTGTTTTTT
cdr3_aa: CATSVYGRRPNEKLFF
d_call: .
clone_size: few
v_call: TRBV15
cdr3_length: 16
j_call: TRBJ1-4

cdr3_nt: TGTGCCAGCAGTTCACTGGGACAGGGTAATGAAAAACTGTTTTTT
cdr3_aa: CASSSLGQGNEKLFF
d_call: TRBD1
clone_size: .
v_call: TRBV28
cdr3_length: 15
j_call: TRBJ1-4

cdr3_nt: TGCGCCAGCAGACCAACGTTTGGCGGGGGCACTGAAGCTTTCTTT
cdr3_aa: CASRPTFGGGTEAFF
d_call: .
clone_size: .
v_call: TRBV5-1
cdr3_length: 15
j_call: TRBJ1-1

cdr3_nt: TGTGCCAGCAGCCTCAACGGGGAATTAGCAGTTCACGGGGAGCTGTTTTTT
cdr3_aa: CASSLNGELAVHGELFF
d_call: .
clone_size: .
v_call: TRBV27
cdr3_length: 17
j_call: TRBJ2-2